This T cell receptor (beta chain) was recorded in a study of identical twins. Each CDR3 protein gets one entry after TCRdb re-called the 5' RACE reads with MiXCR. The sample lists more than 200,000 distinct CDR3 sequences; about a tenth were seen once. The CDR3 covers 12 residues. V was trimmed by 6 bases and J by 5 bases, leaving 13 bases between them. Germline CDR1 is DFQATT and CDR2 is SNEGSKA (reference sequence). Source material: memory (CD45RO+) T cells sorted from blood. The receptor was derived from a woman in her late teens or twenties in good health. This chain connects TRBV20-1 to TRBJ1-2; D perhaps matches TRBD1 (6 bases). The CDR3 here is CSATRGGYGYTF. The CDR3 coding sequence is TGCAGTGCAACTAGGGGGGGGTATGGCTACACCTTC.